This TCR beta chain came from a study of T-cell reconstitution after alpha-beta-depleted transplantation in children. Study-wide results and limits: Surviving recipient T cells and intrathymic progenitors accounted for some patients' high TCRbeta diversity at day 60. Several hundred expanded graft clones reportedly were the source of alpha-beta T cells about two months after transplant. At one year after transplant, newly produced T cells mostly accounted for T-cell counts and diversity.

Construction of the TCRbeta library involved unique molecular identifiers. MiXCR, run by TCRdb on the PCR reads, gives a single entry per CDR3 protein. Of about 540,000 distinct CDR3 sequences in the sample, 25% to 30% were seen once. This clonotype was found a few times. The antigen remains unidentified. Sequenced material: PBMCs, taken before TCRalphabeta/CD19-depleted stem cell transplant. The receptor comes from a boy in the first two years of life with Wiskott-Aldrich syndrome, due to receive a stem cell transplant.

The CDR3 spells CASSVGTGWSEQYF. The CDR3, as DNA: TGCGCCAGCAGCGTTGGGACAGGGTGGAGCGAGCAGTACTTC. The chain links TRBV5-1 to TRBJ2-7, with 9 bases identical to TRBD1. This CDR3 comprises 14 residues. Germline-derived CDR1 and CDR2 are SGHRS and YFSETQ. Trimming at V came to 4 bases and at J to 6 bases, leaving 8 bases not matched to a gene. The full variable domain, in which reference TRBV5-1 and TRBJ2-7 provide the parts outside the CDR3, is KAGVTQTPRYLIKTRGQQVTLSCSPISGHRSVSWYQQTPGQGLQFLFEYFSETQRNKGNFPGRFSGRQFSNSRSEMNVSTLELGDSALYLCASSVGTGWSEQYFGPGTRLTVT.